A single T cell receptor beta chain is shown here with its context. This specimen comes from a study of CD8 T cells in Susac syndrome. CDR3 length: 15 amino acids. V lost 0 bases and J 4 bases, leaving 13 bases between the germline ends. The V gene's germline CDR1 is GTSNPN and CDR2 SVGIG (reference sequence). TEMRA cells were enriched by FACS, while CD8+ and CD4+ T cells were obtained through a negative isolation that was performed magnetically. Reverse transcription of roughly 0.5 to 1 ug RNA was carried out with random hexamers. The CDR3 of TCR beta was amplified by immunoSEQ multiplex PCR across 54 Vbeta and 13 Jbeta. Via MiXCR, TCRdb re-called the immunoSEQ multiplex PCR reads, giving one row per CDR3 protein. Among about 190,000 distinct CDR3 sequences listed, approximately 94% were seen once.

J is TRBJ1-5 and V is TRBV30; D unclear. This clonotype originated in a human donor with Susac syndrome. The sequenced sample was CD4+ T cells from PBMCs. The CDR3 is CAWSVGGGSNQPQHF. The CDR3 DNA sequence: TGTGCCTGGAGTGTAGGCGGAGGATCGAATCAGCCCCAGCATTTT.